This TCR beta chain is drawn from a study of blood T cells in healthy people across ages (dated by TCRdb to 2015 to 2017). Study-level background: In model experiments, template switching captured about one uniquely barcoded TCR beta cDNA molecule for every two T cells. To avoid experimental bias, donors of different ages were spread randomly across the sequencing lanes. The donors were split into four age groups: young (average around 15 years), middle-aged (39), aged (more than 55) and long-lived (over 80). For two donors (one aged 18 to 29 and one aged 80 or older), the study analyzed two additional independent replicas of 1 million unique cDNA reads from the same blood draw. Age-related changes in TCR beta repertoire diversity were measured in the study by deep sequencing normalized with unique cDNA molecular identifiers.

Concerning this clonotype: Its antigen remains unidentified. No base-level quality is on record; no much larger clone is a single base apart.

Including cysteine and phenylalanine, the CDR3 has 17 amino acids. Only the CDR3 region is kept as DNA, spanning 51 bases read in frame from base 1. At the junction V is shortened by 1 base and J by 2 bases; bases outside the gene matches: 8. CDR1 is given as SGHVS and CDR2 as FQNEAQ, both from the germline V gene. The paper's findings and limits, for the study overall: The CMV infection status of donors was not known, potentially confounding age-related changes in expanded clonotypes. Observed TCR beta diversity per million T cells fell roughly linearly with age, and a significant reduction was already apparent by age around 40. Estimates of total diversity based on one million sequenced T cells were regarded as lower bounds and as underestimates. Conclusive comparison of naive and antigen-experienced compartments was prevented by the profiling of bulk unsorted PBMCs. There was a strong correlation between observed TCR beta diversity and the percentage of naive T cells measured by flow cytometry. Compared with the aged group, the long-lived group had more naive CD4+ T cells, fewer expanded clones and increased TCR diversity, suggesting age selection.

Donors were a few dozen systemically healthy Caucasian individuals from Russia aged 6 to 90 years. Each donor gave roughly 9.5 milliliters of peripheral blood, collected into EDTA-treated Vacutainer tubes. Ficoll-Paque density-gradient centrifugation was used to isolate PBMCs, with at least 6.5 million per sample. Total RNA was extracted from PBMCs with Trizol reagent, with at least 5.5 micrograms obtained per sample. The percentages of naive CD45RAhigh/CD27high T cells were determined by flow cytometry on a PBMC aliquot from every donor. The library was made by 5' RACE. Instrument used: Illumina HiSeq 2500. A second PCR of about 6 to 11 cycles was performed with a sample-barcoded 5' primer and a J-beta primer mix. A unique molecular identifier was introduced onto each TCR beta cDNA molecule by a template-switch 5' adaptor carrying 12 random nucleotides. Each sample yielded at least 2.5 million CDR3-containing paired-end reads. All of the RNA was converted into first-strand cDNA using the Mint cDNA synthesis kit, with a TRBC-specific oligonucleotide serving as the primer. After uracil-DNA glycosylase treatment, a first 18-cycle PCR used universal primers M1SS and BC2_uni_R on all cDNA. Per the authors' processing: Normalization of each sample was performed by random selection of 1 million high-quality reads, each carrying a distinct molecular identifier. Reads sharing molecular identifiers were discarded rather than binned into consensus sequences. MiTCR, set to a Q25 quality threshold and the strictest error-elimination algorithm, was used for CDR3 identification, clonotype clustering and error correction. A nonparametric unseen species model with Euler transformation was used to estimate lower-bound total TCR beta diversity. TCRdb itself trimmed the public reads at Q25 with fastp, ran MiXCR and retained productive beta chains. Each CDR3 protein appears once, grouped with its most common genes and DNA. TCRdb's processing, not the study's, gives the V and J calls here. This sample has about 1.6 million distinct CDR3 sequences in its table, and about 35% of those were observed once. 10% to 12% of the sample is held by the ten biggest clonotypes.

The rearrangement combines TRBV7-8 with TRBJ1-2; TRBD1 lines up with 9 middle nucleotides. The TCR sequence derives from a woman aged 25 to 39 in good health. The specimen was blood. The DNA sequence reads TGTGCCAGCAGCTTAGATCTTACCGGGACAGGGAACTATGGCTACACCTTC. Translated, this is CASSLDLTGTGNYGYTF.